A selection of T cell receptor beta chains follows, all from one sample in a study of identical twins. TCRdb independently ran MiXCR on the 5' RACE reads; one entry per CDR3 protein. Of about 730,000 distinct CDR3 sequences in the sample, approximately 21% were seen once. The same sample was also studied in work on T cells expressing NK-cell markers.

The sequenced sample was PBMCs. Source of these receptors: a woman aged 18-29 years in good health. Each CDR3 is given with its conserved first and last residue. The D gene is left open where the match is weak. Part of the rows lack a size; the others show once, few, many or a class for expanded clones.

D gene: -; V gene: TRBV3-1; J gene: TRBJ2-7; clone size: few; CDR3 protein: CASTLSGASYEQYF; CDR3 DNA: TGTGCCAGCACCCTATCAGGGGCATCCTACGAGCAGTACTTC
D gene: -; V gene: TRBV20-1; J gene: TRBJ2-1; clone size: many; CDR3 protein: CSARGVRGAYNEQFF; CDR3 DNA: TGCAGTGCTAGGGGCGTGCGGGGAGCCTACAATGAGCAGTTCTTC
D gene: TRBD2; V gene: TRBV29-1; J gene: TRBJ2-7; clone size: -; CDR3 protein: CSVTGVAGAVYEQYF; CDR3 DNA: TGCAGCGTTACGGGGGTAGCGGGAGCGGTCTACGAGCAGTACTTC
D gene: -; V gene: TRBV6-1; J gene: TRBJ2-1; clone size: few; CDR3 protein: CASTKGPYNEQFF; CDR3 DNA: TGTGCCAGCACAAAGGGGCCCTACAATGAGCAGTTCTTC
D gene: TRBD1; V gene: TRBV7-9; J gene: TRBJ2-7; clone size: -; CDR3 protein: CASSSAKGARSSYEQYF; CDR3 DNA: TGTGCCAGCAGCTCAGCCAAGGGGGCTAGAAGTTCCTACGAGCAGTACTTC
D gene: TRBD1; V gene: TRBV6-5; J gene: TRBJ2-5; clone size: few; CDR3 protein: CASRYDRGGETQYF; CDR3 DNA: TGTGCCAGCAGATACGACAGGGGCGGAGAGACCCAGTACTTC
D gene: -; V gene: TRBV12-3/TRBV12-4; J gene: TRBJ2-1; clone size: -; CDR3 protein: CASSPRAHNEQFF; CDR3 DNA: TGTGCCAGCAGTCCCCGAGCCCACAATGAGCAGTTCTTC
D gene: TRBD1; V gene: TRBV20-1; J gene: TRBJ1-6; clone size: -; CDR3 protein: CSARTVQGANSPLHF; CDR3 DNA: TGCAGTGCCCGAACCGTACAGGGGGCGAATTCACCCCTCCACTTT
D gene: TRBD2; V gene: TRBV20-1; J gene: TRBJ2-3; clone size: -; CDR3 protein: CSAEGTSGSTDTQYF; CDR3 DNA: TGCAGTGCTGAGGGGACTAGCGGGAGCACAGATACGCAGTATTTT
D gene: -; V gene: TRBV6-5; J gene: TRBJ2-7; clone size: many; CDR3 protein: CASSYSLHRGLYEQYF; CDR3 DNA: TGTGCCAGCAGTTACTCTCTCCACCGCGGACTCTACGAGCAGTACTTC
D gene: -; V gene: TRBV7-8; J gene: TRBJ2-3; clone size: many; CDR3 protein: CASSFRRESTDTQYF; CDR3 DNA: TGTGCCAGCAGCTTCAGACGGGAAAGCACAGATACGCAGTATTTT
D gene: -; V gene: TRBV6-5; J gene: TRBJ2-3; clone size: -; CDR3 protein: CASSYERGGDTQYF; CDR3 DNA: TGTGCCAGCAGTTACGAACGGGGTGGAGATACGCAGTATTTT
D gene: TRBD2; V gene: TRBV7-2; J gene: TRBJ2-7; clone size: once; CDR3 protein: CASSLRAGGQNGQYF; CDR3 DNA: TGTGCCAGCAGCTTAAGAGCGGGAGGCCAGAATGGGCAGTACTTC
D gene: -; V gene: TRBV7-2; J gene: TRBJ2-3; clone size: many; CDR3 protein: CASSPGPGTDTQYF; CDR3 DNA: TGTGCCAGCAGCCCCGGGCCGGGCACAGATACGCAGTATTTT
D gene: -; V gene: TRBV12-3/TRBV12-4; J gene: TRBJ2-4; clone size: -; CDR3 protein: CASSFRGTGKNIQYF; CDR3 DNA: TGTGCCAGCAGTTTTCGGGGTACTGGCAAAAACATTCAGTACTTC
D gene: TRBD1; V gene: TRBV20-1; J gene: TRBJ1-4; clone size: many; CDR3 protein: CSARHDRGRGEKLFF; CDR3 DNA: TGCAGTGCTAGGCACGACAGGGGGCGAGGAGAAAAACTGTTTTTT
D gene: -; V gene: TRBV7-9; J gene: TRBJ2-2; clone size: few; CDR3 protein: CASSYGSTANTGELFF; CDR3 DNA: TGTGCCAGCAGCTATGGCTCGACTGCGAACACCGGGGAGCTGTTTTTT
D gene: -; V gene: TRBV10-3; J gene: TRBJ1-1; clone size: -; CDR3 protein: CAIKGSKGDMNTEAFF; CDR3 DNA: TGTGCCATCAAAGGATCCAAAGGGGACATGAACACTGAAGCTTTCTTT
D gene: TRBD1; V gene: TRBV12-3/TRBV12-4; J gene: TRBJ2-5; clone size: -; CDR3 protein: CASSSGRGRRETQYF; CDR3 DNA: TGTGCCAGCAGTTCTGGTAGGGGGCGAAGGGAGACCCAGTACTTC
D gene: TRBD2; V gene: TRBV7-2; J gene: TRBJ2-2; clone size: few; CDR3 protein: CASSAPGLANTGELFF; CDR3 DNA: TGTGCCAGCAGCGCCCCGGGACTAGCGAACACCGGGGAGCTGTTTTTT
D gene: -; V gene: TRBV12-3/TRBV12-4; J gene: TRBJ2-3; clone size: few; CDR3 protein: CASRISGSTDTQYF; CDR3 DNA: TGTGCCAGCAGGATTTCCGGAAGCACAGATACGCAGTATTTT
D gene: -; V gene: TRBV6-2/TRBV6-3; J gene: TRBJ1-1; clone size: -; CDR3 protein: CASSPLGVYGAGEAFF; CDR3 DNA: TGTGCCAGCAGTCCACTCGGGGTGTATGGGGCTGGGGAAGCTTTCTTT
D gene: TRBD2; V gene: TRBV5-5; J gene: TRBJ2-3; clone size: -; CDR3 protein: CASSLGNSGSWRTDTQYF; CDR3 DNA: TGTGCCAGCAGCCTGGGCAATAGCGGGAGTTGGAGGACAGATACGCAGTATTTT
D gene: -; V gene: TRBV6-2/TRBV6-3; J gene: TRBJ2-7; clone size: few; CDR3 protein: CASSYREKGGEQYF; CDR3 DNA: TGTGCCAGCAGTTACCGGGAGAAAGGGGGCGAGCAGTACTTC
D gene: -; V gene: TRBV5-1; J gene: TRBJ2-7; clone size: few; CDR3 protein: CARLEGHNSYEQYF; CDR3 DNA: TGCGCCAGGCTCGAGGGACATAACTCCTACGAGCAGTACTTC
D gene: -; V gene: TRBV4-3; J gene: TRBJ2-7; clone size: -; CDR3 protein: CASSQDRHYEQYF; CDR3 DNA: TGCGCCAGCAGCCAAGACAGGCACTACGAGCAGTACTTC
D gene: TRBD1; V gene: TRBV12-3/TRBV12-4; J gene: TRBJ2-2; clone size: -; CDR3 protein: CASSPTGGYTGELFF; CDR3 DNA: TGTGCCAGCAGTCCCACAGGGGGATACACCGGGGAGCTGTTTTTT
D gene: -; V gene: TRBV7-8; J gene: TRBJ2-1; clone size: -; CDR3 protein: CASSFMALPKEQFF; CDR3 DNA: TGTGCCAGCAGCTTTATGGCTCTGCCGAAGGAGCAGTTCTTC
D gene: -; V gene: TRBV6-6; J gene: TRBJ2-2; clone size: few; CDR3 protein: CASRRINTGELFF; CDR3 DNA: TGTGCCAGCCGTAGGATTAACACCGGGGAGCTGTTTTTT
D gene: TRBD2; V gene: TRBV14; J gene: TRBJ2-1; clone size: -; CDR3 protein: CASSQSGTEQFF; CDR3 DNA: TGTGCCAGCAGCCAGAGCGGGACTGAGCAGTTCTTC
D gene: -; V gene: TRBV27; J gene: TRBJ2-7; clone size: few; CDR3 protein: CASGLREVDPRSSYEQYF; CDR3 DNA: TGTGCCAGCGGGCTAAGAGAGGTAGATCCGCGGAGCTCCTACGAGCAGTACTTC
D gene: -; V gene: TRBV20-1; J gene: TRBJ1-2; clone size: -; CDR3 protein: CSARDFGHNYGYTF; CDR3 DNA: TGCAGTGCTAGAGATTTTGGCCATAACTATGGCTACACCTTC
D gene: TRBD2; V gene: TRBV6-2/TRBV6-3; J gene: TRBJ2-5; clone size: -; CDR3 protein: CASSYGLAGTQYF; CDR3 DNA: TGTGCCAGCAGTTACGGACTAGCGGGGACCCAGTACTTC
D gene: TRBD1; V gene: TRBV11-2; J gene: TRBJ1-2; clone size: -; CDR3 protein: CASIPGAGGSHGYTF; CDR3 DNA: TGTGCCAGCATCCCCGGGGCAGGGGGCAGCCATGGCTACACCTTC
D gene: TRBD2; V gene: TRBV6-5; J gene: TRBJ2-5; clone size: few; CDR3 protein: CASSYSPLLAEETQYF; CDR3 DNA: TGTGCCAGCAGTTACTCCCCATTACTAGCGGAAGAGACCCAGTACTTC
D gene: -; V gene: TRBV9; J gene: TRBJ2-3; clone size: -; CDR3 protein: CASQNRDTQYF; CDR3 DNA: TGTGCCAGCCAGAACAGGGATACGCAGTATTTT
D gene: -; V gene: TRBV27; J gene: TRBJ2-4; clone size: -; CDR3 protein: CASSSMGGAAKNIQYF; CDR3 DNA: TGTGCCAGCAGTTCGATGGGCGGGGCGGCCAAAAACATTCAGTACTTC
D gene: TRBD2; V gene: TRBV20-1; J gene: TRBJ2-3; clone size: -; CDR3 protein: CSARDVAGSPDTQYF; CDR3 DNA: TGCAGTGCTAGAGATGTAGCGGGTTCGCCAGATACGCAGTATTTT
D gene: -; V gene: TRBV7-2; J gene: TRBJ2-1; clone size: once; CDR3 protein: CASSLRRQGNEQFF; CDR3 DNA: TGTGCCAGCAGCTTACGTCGGCAGGGAAATGAGCAGTTCTTC
D gene: -; V gene: TRBV20-1; J gene: TRBJ1-3; clone size: few; CDR3 protein: CSAKVTSGNTIYF; CDR3 DNA: TGCAGTGCCAAGGTCACCTCTGGAAACACCATATATTTT
D gene: TRBD2; V gene: TRBV5-1; J gene: TRBJ2-1; clone size: -; CDR3 protein: CASSLAATSESSYNEQFF; CDR3 DNA: TGCGCCAGCAGCTTGGCCGCAACTAGCGAGAGCTCCTACAATGAGCAGTTCTTC
D gene: -; V gene: TRBV7-8; J gene: TRBJ2-3; clone size: -; CDR3 protein: CASSLLMDTQYF; CDR3 DNA: TGTGCCAGCAGCTTACTTATGGATACGCAGTATTTT
D gene: TRBD1; V gene: TRBV5-1; J gene: TRBJ2-7; clone size: many; CDR3 protein: CASSPPDRVYEQYF; CDR3 DNA: TGCGCCAGCAGCCCGCCGGACAGGGTCTACGAGCAGTACTTC
D gene: -; V gene: TRBV12-3/TRBV12-4; J gene: TRBJ2-1; clone size: many; CDR3 protein: CASSLKGAYNEQFF; CDR3 DNA: TGTGCCAGCAGTTTGAAGGGGGCCTACAATGAGCAGTTCTTC
D gene: -; V gene: TRBV7-2; J gene: TRBJ2-2; clone size: few; CDR3 protein: CASSLHRVTGELFF; CDR3 DNA: TGTGCCAGCAGCCTGCACAGGGTTACCGGGGAGCTGTTTTTT
D gene: -; V gene: TRBV11-1; J gene: TRBJ2-1; clone size: -; CDR3 protein: CASSLVEGTYNEQFF; CDR3 DNA: TGTGCCAGCAGCTTAGTGGAGGGGACCTACAATGAGCAGTTCTTC
D gene: TRBD1; V gene: TRBV12-3/TRBV12-4; J gene: TRBJ2-3; clone size: few; CDR3 protein: CASLRQGADTQYF; CDR3 DNA: TGTGCCAGTCTCCGACAGGGCGCGGATACGCAGTATTTT
D gene: TRBD2; V gene: TRBV20-1; J gene: TRBJ2-1; clone size: many; CDR3 protein: CSAAPGLAYNEQFF; CDR3 DNA: TGCAGTGCTGCACCGGGACTAGCATACAATGAGCAGTTCTTC
D gene: -; V gene: TRBV12-3/TRBV12-4; J gene: TRBJ2-1; clone size: few; CDR3 protein: CASSPRTDWNEQFF; CDR3 DNA: TGTGCCAGCAGTCCCCGGACAGATTGGAATGAGCAGTTCTTC
D gene: TRBD2; V gene: TRBV7-8; J gene: TRBJ2-5; clone size: -; CDR3 protein: CASSLFSGSWETQYF; CDR3 DNA: TGTGCCAGCAGCTTGTTTAGCGGGAGTTGGGAGACCCAGTACTTC
D gene: TRBD2; V gene: TRBV20-1; J gene: TRBJ2-7; clone size: -; CDR3 protein: CSARALAVYEQYF; CDR3 DNA: TGCAGTGCTAGAGCTCTAGCGGTTTACGAGCAGTACTTC
D gene: TRBD1; V gene: TRBV7-8; J gene: TRBJ1-2; clone size: -; CDR3 protein: CASSSRTGEYGYTF; CDR3 DNA: TGTGCCAGCAGCTCCCGGACAGGGGAATATGGCTACACCTTC
D gene: TRBD1; V gene: TRBV5-8; J gene: TRBJ2-1; clone size: few; CDR3 protein: CASSHDRVNEQFF; CDR3 DNA: TGTGCCAGCAGCCACGACAGGGTCAATGAGCAGTTCTTC
D gene: TRBD2; V gene: TRBV18; J gene: TRBJ2-7; clone size: -; CDR3 protein: CASSLSPRGGEQYF; CDR3 DNA: TGTGCCAGCTCACTATCCCCCCGCGGGGGGGAGCAGTACTTC
D gene: TRBD1; V gene: TRBV20-1; J gene: TRBJ2-3; clone size: -; CDR3 protein: CSARASFQGARTDTQYF; CDR3 DNA: TGCAGTGCTAGAGCATCTTTCCAGGGGGCCCGCACAGATACGCAGTATTTT